This passage covers 29 T cell receptor beta chains from one sample sequenced in a study of beta chain features in type 1 diabetes. General study findings and limits: Moderately but significantly shorter TCRB CDR3s were found in Type 1 diabetes patients in all four CD4+ subsets.

The isolated RNA, all of it, was reverse transcribed, so expressed TCRB transcripts were what got sequenced. The assay was immunoSEQ multiplex PCR, and TCRdb's table has in-frame clones only and misses some. The sample carries some 350,000 clones, about 14% recorded once. These TCRs' antigens remain unknown. Source material: naive CD4+ T cells from blood. The receptor set was obtained from a woman under 30 with type 1 diabetes.

The chain couples TRBV7-8 to TRBJ2-7, with 12 bases matching TRBD2. The CDR3 contains 15 residues. Germline V lookup: CDR1 SGHVS, CDR2 FQNEAQ. With 5 bases clipped from V and 7 bases from J, the junction kept 9 bases outside the gene matches. The CDR3 reads CASSETGTSGWEQYF. The CDR3 bases are TGTGCCAGCAGCGAAACCGGGACTAGCGGGTGGGAGCAGTACTTC. Full variable domain (remainder filled in from reference TRBV7-8 and TRBJ2-7): GAGVSQSPRYKVAKRGQDVALRCDPISGHVSLFWYQQALGQGPEFLTYFQNEAQLDKSGLPSDRFFAERPEGSVSTLKIQRTQQEDSAVYLCASSETGTSGWEQYFGPGTRLTVT.

This chain links TRBV15 with TRBJ2-7; D perhaps matches TRBD2 (6 bases). The V gene's germline CDR1 is LNHNV and CDR2 YYDKDF (reference sequence). CDR3 length: 16 residues. The ends were cut back, 0 bases at V and 7 bases at J, with 19 bases in the middle. The CDR3 DNA reads as TGTGCCACCAGCAGAGATCCCCTAGCGCCGGATGGTGAGCAGTACGTC. This translates into CATSRDPLAPDGEQYV.

This clone was picked up a small number of times. The chain joins TRBV4-1 to TRBJ2-1, with 8 nucleotides matching TRBD2. The germline CDR1 and CDR2 sequences are MGHRA and YSYEKL. The CDR3 loop spans 17 amino acids. The J segment lost 7 bases and the V segment lost 0 bases, leaving 11 bases of the junction unmatched. CDR3 sequence (DNA): TGCGCCAGCAGCCAAGATCTCGGTTTAGAGCGGGGGAATGAGCAGTTCTTC. Protein: CASSQDLGLERGNEQFF.

This clone has more than one count but fewer than ten. CDR3 residues: CASSARDRIGYGYTF. In nucleotides, the CDR3 is TGCGCCAGCAGCGCCCGGGACAGGATAGGCTATGGCTACACCTTC. V and J are TRBV4-3 and TRBJ1-2; TRBD1 matches 8 bases. The CDR3 is made up of 15 amino acids. CDR1 LGHNA and CDR2 YSLEER come from the germline V gene. Trimming removed 5 bases from V and 4 bases from J; junction bases left unmatched: 9.

This chain joins TRBV10-3 and TRBJ2-1; D is perhaps TRBD2 (6 bases). The CDR3 has 17 amino acids. V was clipped by 0 bases and J by 6 bases, with 18 bases between them. Germline assignment: CDR1 ENHRY and CDR2 SYGVKD. The CDR3 nucleotides are TGTGCCATCAGTGAGTCGGAGTGGCGGGACGGGGCCAATGAGCAGTTCTTC. Protein: CAISESEWRDGANEQFF.

The chain links TRBV7-9 to TRBJ2-5, with TRBD1 matching 10 bases. CDR1 and CDR2 (germline): SEHNR, FQNEAQ (reference sequence). V trimming: 4 bases; J trimming: 3 bases; junction bases outside the gene matches: 2. This CDR3 region has 14 residues. CDR3 DNA: TGTGCCAGCAGCTCGACAGGGGGCAAAGAGACCCAGTACTTC. Amino acids: CASSSTGGKETQYF.

The genes are TRBV11-2 and TRBJ2-2; TRBD2 is a possible D gene (5 bases). The CDR3 runs 13 residues. Germline values: CDR1 SGHAT, CDR2 FQNNGV. Trimming cost V 4 bases and J 5 bases, with 8 bases left between them. DNA of the CDR3: TGTGCCAGCAGCTCGAGGGTAACCGGGGAGCTGTTTTTT. Translated: CASSSRVTGELFF.

This chain links TRBV9 with TRBJ2-1; 10 nucleotides align to TRBD2. V shed 3 bases, J shed 2 bases, and the junction held 2 bases outside the gene matches. The CDR3 is 15 amino acids. CDR1 and CDR2 from the germline V gene are SGDLS and YYNGEE. For the CDR3, the DNA is TGTGCCAGCAGCGCTCTAGCGGGAGCCTACAATGAGCAGTTCTTC. This encodes CASSALAGAYNEQFF.

In this sample, this clone turned up a few times. The rearrangement joins TRBV18 to TRBJ2-5; 9 bases match TRBD1. Germline CDR1 reads KGHSH; CDR2 reads LQKENI. This CDR3 spans 16 amino acids. V lost 0 bases to trimming and J lost 4 bases; unmatched junction nucleotides: 6. CDR3 sequence: CASSPPGTGLGETQYF. The DNA of the CDR3 is TGTGCCAGCTCACCACCCGGGACAGGGCTCGGAGAGACCCAGTACTTC.

DNA for the CDR3: TGTGCCAGTAGTCAGGGGGCAACTGAAGCTTTCTTT. It is translated as CASSQGATEAFF. The chain links TRBV19 to TRBJ1-1, with 8 nucleotides matching TRBD1. The CDR3 has 12 amino acids. The V segment lost 5 bases and the J segment 5 bases; nucleotides outside the gene matches: 1. Germline lookup yields CDR1 LNHDA and CDR2 SQIVND (reference sequence).

The chain links TRBV6-5 to TRBJ2-7; maybe TRBD2 (5 bases). The CDR3 is 14 amino acids. V lost 5 bases and J 0 bases, leaving 11 bases between the germline ends. Germline loops: CDR1 MNHEY, CDR2 SVGAGI. The CDR3 sequence is CASSEGRGSYEQYV. For the CDR3, the DNA is TGTGCCAGCAGTGAGGGCCGAGGCTCCTACGAGCAGTACGTC.

J is TRBJ1-5 and V is TRBV30; the D is unclear. V was cut by 2 bases and J by 9 bases, with 11 bases left in between. CDR3 length: 12 residues. Germline CDR1 GTSNPN, CDR2 SVGIG (reference sequence). The CDR3 reads CAWSPGHSPQHF. The CDR3 DNA reads TGTGCCTGGAGTCCAGGCCACTCGCCCCAGCATTTT.

V usage is TRBV5-4 and J usage is TRBJ2-3, with 10 bases fitting TRBD2. V gave up 1 base and J gave up 2 bases; unmatched junction bases: 4. CDR1 is SGHNT, CDR2 YYREEE, per germline (reference sequence). The CDR3 totals 16 residues. As DNA, the CDR3 is TGTGCCAGCAGCTTGTGGCTAGCGGGAGCCACAGATACGCAGTATTTT. It codes for CASSLWLAGATDTQYF. Full variable domain (missing parts from reference TRBV5-4 and TRBJ2-3): ETGVTQSPTHLIKTRGQQVTLRCSSQSGHNTVSWYQQALGQGPQFIFQYYREEENGRGNFPPRFSGLQFPNYSSELNVNALELDDSALYLCASSLWLAGATDTQYFGPGTRLTVL.

The chain couples TRBV28 to TRBJ1-2, with D possibly matching TRBD1 (5 bases). Germline assignment: CDR1 MDHEN and CDR2 SYDVKM. Trimming shortened V by 8 bases and J by 5 bases, and 27 bases separated the two germline ends. CDR3 length: 17 amino acids. Here the CDR3 DNA reads TGTGCCAGCTTAGTGGGGGGAGTTCCGTCTGCCGGGTATGGCTACACCTTC. It is translated as CASLVGGVPSAGYGYTF.

This clone appeared a few times. The chain uses TRBV19 and TRBJ2-5, with TRBD1 matching over 10 bases. This CDR3 contains 15 residues. CDR1 LNHDA and CDR2 SQIVND come from the germline V gene (reference sequence). V was pared by 7 bases and J by 5 bases, with 10 bases of the junction left unmatched. This CDR3 is CASTRTTGGWETQYF. Written as DNA, the CDR3 is TGTGCCAGTACCCGAACGACAGGGGGCTGGGAGACCCAGTACTTC.

This clone was detected only a few times. This rearrangement joins TRBV19 to TRBJ2-5, with 9 positions matching TRBD1. Losses at the gene ends were 5 bases for V and 7 bases for J; bases not matched to a gene: 11. CDR3 length: 15 amino acids. In germline, CDR1 is LNHDA, CDR2 SQIVND (reference sequence). In DNA, the CDR3 is TGTGCCAGTAGTTCCCCCGGGACAGGGTACGTGACCCAGTACTTC. It codes for CASSSPGTGYVTQYF.

V usage is TRBV7-6 and J usage is TRBJ2-1; D perhaps matches TRBD2 (6 bases). This CDR3 comprises 16 residues. V was trimmed by 4 bases and J by 3 bases, leaving 16 bases between them. Germline V CDR1 and CDR2: SGHVS, FNYEAQ. The CDR3 protein is CASSSPSGRLYNEQFF. CDR3 in DNA: TGTGCCAGCAGCTCCCCGTCGGGGAGGCTCTACAATGAGCAGTTCTTC.

The rearrangement uses TRBV20-1 and TRBJ2-5; D gene unclear. The V gene lost 6 bases and the J gene lost 5 bases, with 10 bases spanning the gap. The CDR3 sequence is 11 residues long. Germline V gene data show CDR1 as DFQATT and CDR2 as SNEGSKA (reference sequence). In DNA, the CDR3 is TGCAGTGCCTCCCCAGCGGAGACCCAGTACTTC. As protein: CSASPAETQYF.

The rearrangement uses TRBV5-4 and TRBJ1-3; the D gene is possibly TRBD1 (6 bases). The CDR3 has 17 residues. Looked up from germline, CDR1 is SGHNT and CDR2 is YYREEE (reference sequence). Trimming stripped 0 bases from V and 0 bases from J, with 13 bases between. The CDR3 loop reads CASSLDGQLSSGNTIYF. The CDR3 bases are TGTGCCAGCAGCTTGGATGGACAGTTGAGCTCTGGAAACACCATATATTTT.

The chain joins TRBV5-1 to TRBJ1-2, with D possibly being TRBD1 (6 bases). The CDR3 has 13 residues. Germline values: CDR1 SGHRS, CDR2 YFSETQ. Trimming shortened V by 5 bases and J by 3 bases, and 11 bases separated the two germline ends. CDR3 residues: CASSLQGDYGYTF. As DNA, the CDR3 is TGCGCCAGCAGTCTACAGGGTGACTATGGCTACACCTTC.

The chain carries TRBV5-8 and TRBJ2-1; 7 bases line up with TRBD1. Per the germline V gene, CDR1 is SGHTS and CDR2 is YDEGEE. The CDR3 sequence is 12 residues long. V lost 1 base, J lost 15 bases, and 7 bases stayed unmatched. The CDR3 sequence is CASSLRTGVGFF. DNA for the CDR3: TGTGCCAGCAGCTTGAGAACAGGGGTCGGGTTCTTC.

This clone was seen only a few times. The chain joins TRBV5-1 to TRBJ2-7; TRBD1 matches at 9 bases. In germline, CDR1 is SGHRS, CDR2 YFSETQ. The CDR3 loop spans 13 amino acids. CDR3 in DNA: TGCGCCAGCAGCTCCTCTACAGGGGGCCTTCGGGACGTC. This encodes CASSSSTGGLRDV.

The chain recombines TRBV5-1 with TRBJ1-1, with 7 bases aligning to TRBD1. CDR3 size: 14 residues. The V and J ends lost 4 bases and 3 bases, in that order; junction bases with no gene match: 6. From germline, CDR1 is SGHRS and CDR2 YFSETQ. The CDR3 region is CASSRGGADTEAFF. CDR3 DNA: TGCGCCAGCAGCCGAGGGGGCGCGGACACTGAAGCTTTCTTT.

This clone was detected a few times. The chain combines TRBV5-1 with TRBJ2-5; possible D gene TRBD2, 5 bases. Germline V gene sequence: CDR1 SGHRS, CDR2 YFSETQ. CDR3 size: 15 residues. Trimming cost V 1 base and J 5 bases, with 15 bases left between them. CDR3 residues: CASSLSKATGETQYF. The CDR3, as DNA: TGCGCCAGCAGCTTGTCGAAAGCGACGGGGGAGACCCAGTACTTC. The full variable domain, rest sourced from reference TRBV5-1 and TRBJ2-5, is KAGVTQTPRYLIKTRGQQVTLSCSPISGHRSVSWYQQTPGQGLQFLFEYFSETQRNKGNFPGRFSGRQFSNSRSEMNVSTLELGDSALYLCASSLSKATGETQYFGPGTRLLVL.

This clone was seen a handful of times. The chain links TRBV10-3 to TRBJ2-7, with 15 bases fitting TRBD2. Germline CDR1 and CDR2: ENHRY and SYGVKD. The junction had 7 bases not matched to a gene; V was cut back by 10 bases and J by 6 bases. This CDR3 contains 14 residues. The CDR3 region is CATQGLAGGSEQYV. CDR3 DNA sequence: TGTGCCACCCAAGGACTAGCGGGAGGGAGCGAGCAGTACGTC.

This clone was observed a few times. J is TRBJ1-5 and V is TRBV25-1; D unresolved. CDR3 size: 15 residues. The germline gives CDR1 MGHDK, CDR2 SYGVNS. V lost 7 bases and J 4 bases, leaving 17 bases between the germline ends. The CDR3 DNA reads TGTGCCAGCACTAGAGCACGACCCAGAAATCAGCCCCAGCATTTT. It translates to CASTRARPRNQPQHF.

The V and J genes are TRBV29-1 and TRBJ2-6; 10 bases align to TRBD1. Germline V gene lookup returns CDR1 SQVTM and CDR2 ANQGSEA. Unmatched junction bases numbered 7, after V lost 5 bases and J lost 0 bases. This CDR3 contains 17 residues. The CDR3 DNA is TGCAGCGTTCTTAACCGGGACAGGGGCTCTGGGGCCAACGTCCTGACTTTC. Translating it yields CSVLNRDRGSGANVLTF.

In its sample, this clone was seen a few times. This sequence joins TRBV27 and TRBJ1-2; 12 positions agree with TRBD1. The V and J ends lost 6 bases and 8 bases, in that order; junction bases with no gene match: 10. The CDR3 has 15 amino acids. Per germline, CDR1 MNHEY and CDR2 SMNVEV (reference sequence). CDR3 protein: CASSARGQGADGYTF. CDR3 bases: TGTGCCAGCAGCGCGCGGGGACAGGGGGCTGACGGCTACACCTTC.

The chain is built from TRBV6-5 and TRBJ2-2; D is undetermined. The CDR3 runs 12 residues. V shed 3 bases and J shed 6 bases, with 5 bases lying between them. Germline CDR1 is MNHEY and CDR2 is SVGAGI. The CDR3 loop is CASSYRSGELFF. Written as DNA, the CDR3 is TGTGCCAGCAGTTATCGGTCCGGGGAGCTGTTTTTT.